This is a list of T cell receptor beta chains from one sample in a study of breast tumors, draining lymph nodes, adjacent tissues. One entry per CDR3 protein, called by TCRdb with MiXCR from the multiplex PCR reads. Among approximately 150,000 distinct CDR3 sequences listed, roughly a third were seen once. The sequenced material came from axillary lymph node tissue. These receptors all stem from a female donor with breast cancer. Some clones in this sample may be carry-over from other donors' samples. Both conserved end residues are part of each CDR3. The order of the fields is D gene, clone size, J gene, V gene, CDR3 protein, CDR3 DNA. A D gene is named only where the DNA matches it firmly. Expanded clones get a size class; other rows say once, few or many, or leave the size out.

TRBD2 many TRBJ2-1 TRBV5-1 CASSLWGSGGSSYNEQFF TGCGCCAGCAGCCTATGGGGTAGCGGGGGGAGCTCCTACAATGAGCAGTTCTTC
NA many TRBJ2-7 TRBV7-8 CASSLSLGSTGEQYF TGTGCCAGCAGCTTAAGTTTGGGGTCGACGGGGGAGCAGTACTTC
NA NA TRBJ1-5 TRBV4-1 CASSQATEANQPQHF TGCGCCAGCAGCCAGGCGACAGAAGCTAATCAGCCCCAGCATTTT
NA NA TRBJ1-1 TRBV4-1 CASSQGRDMNTEAFF TGCGCCAGCAGCCAAGGGAGGGATATGAACACTGAAGCTTTCTTT
NA many TRBJ2-3 TRBV10-3 CAISESGTIGRIPGSVVPDTQYF TGTGCCATCAGTGAGTCGGGAACTATAGGCAGGATCCCAGGATCTGTCGTACCAGATACGCAGTATTTT
NA few TRBJ1-1 TRBV19 CASSIDRVNTEAFF TGTGCCAGTAGTATAGATAGGGTGAACACTGAAGCTTTCTTT
TRBD1 few TRBJ1-1 TRBV5-1 CASSLVGQGNAEAFF TGCGCCAGCAGCTTGGTGGGACAGGGGAACGCTGAAGCTTTCTTT
NA many TRBJ1-2 TRBV9 CASSVRQGDYGYTF TGTGCCAGCAGCGTAAGACAAGGCGACTATGGCTACACCTTC
NA NA TRBJ2-1 TRBV20-1 CSAKDGPWGYNEQFF TGCAGTGCTAAGGACGGCCCTTGGGGTTACAATGAGCAGTTCTTC
TRBD2 many TRBJ2-3 TRBV9 CASSVSGRAADTQYF TGTGCCAGCAGCGTGAGCGGGAGGGCCGCAGATACGCAGTATTTT
TRBD2 many TRBJ2-3 TRBV6-5 CASSYSTAGGADTQYF TGTGCCAGCAGTTACTCGACAGCGGGAGGAGCAGATACGCAGTATTTT
TRBD1 many TRBJ2-5 TRBV18 CASSPEQGAWETQYF TGTGCCAGCTCACCTGAACAGGGGGCCTGGGAGACCCAGTACTTC
TRBD2 once TRBJ2-5 TRBV29-1 CSVEGLAGQETQYF TGCAGCGTTGAAGGACTAGCGGGTCAAGAGACCCAGTACTTC
NA NA TRBJ1-6 TRBV10-3 CAISVNGNSPLHF TGTGCCATCAGTGTCAACGGTAATTCACCCCTCCACTTT
NA many TRBJ2-1 TRBV10-3 CAISVRNEQFF TGTGCCATCAGTGTAAGGAATGAGCAGTTCTTC
NA NA TRBJ1-1 TRBV15 CAISGRDLGAEAFF TGTGCCATCAGCGGCCGGGACCTTGGGGCTGAAGCTTTCTTT
NA NA TRBJ2-3 TRBV4-1 CASSQVEGDTQYF TGCGCCAGCAGCCAAGTCGAAGGGGATACGCAGTATTTT
TRBD2 many TRBJ2-5 TRBV7-9 CASSLGLAGGTETQYF TGTGCCAGCAGCTTAGGGCTAGCGGGGGGGACGGAGACCCAGTACTTC
TRBD2 many TRBJ2-1 TRBV28 CATAGGPRNNEQFF TGTGCCACCGCGGGAGGGCCCAGAAACAATGAGCAGTTCTTC
TRBD1 many TRBJ1-2 TRBV5-4 CASSSLRTGLYGYTF TGTGCCAGCAGCTCGCTTCGGACAGGGTTATATGGCTACACCTTC
NA many TRBJ2-1 TRBV12-3/TRBV12-4 CASSFRLSSGEQFF TGTGCCAGCAGTTTTAGACTGAGTAGCGGTGAGCAGTTCTTC
NA many TRBJ2-7 TRBV5-1 CASIGRPGEEQYF TGCGCCAGCATCGGACGACCGGGTGAGGAGCAGTACTTC
TRBD2 many TRBJ2-6 TRBV7-2 CASSFATSGSFSGANVLTF TGTGCCAGCAGCTTCGCCACTAGCGGGTCCTTCTCTGGGGCCAACGTCCTGACTTTC
NA many TRBJ1-2 TRBV2 CASLGAPNYGYTF TGTGCCAGCCTAGGGGCCCCTAACTATGGCTACACCTTC
NA once TRBJ2-3 TRBV20-1 CSARGGTQYNEQYF TGCAGTGCTAGAGGGGGGACCCAGTACAATGAGCAGTATTTT
NA NA TRBJ1-1 TRBV4-1 CASSLVGDPEAFF TGCGCCAGCAGCCTCGTAGGGGATCCCGAAGCTTTCTTT
TRBD2 NA TRBJ2-3 TRBV7-7 CASSLMLGLADTQYF TGTGCCAGCAGTTTAATGCTGGGACTAGCAGATACGCAGTATTTT
NA many TRBJ2-1 TRBV7-8 CASSLGEGISYNEQFF TGTGCCAGCAGCTTAGGAGAGGGTATCTCCTACAATGAGCAGTTCTTC
NA many TRBJ2-2 TRBV29-1 CSVVRDINTGELFF TGCAGCGTTGTCCGTGACATAAACACCGGGGAGCTGTTTTTT
TRBD1 many TRBJ1-5 TRBV6-1 CASSEGQEYQPQHF TGTGCCAGCAGTGAGGGACAGGAGTATCAGCCCCAGCATTTT
NA NA TRBJ1-1 TRBV7-8 CASSGGLTGVRNTESFF TGTGCCAGCAGCGGGGGATTAACGGGAGTTAGGAACACTGAATCTTTCTTT
TRBD2 many TRBJ2-3 TRBV9 CASSARTSLGTQYF TGTGCCAGCAGCGCCCGGACTAGCCTTGGTACGCAGTATTTT
NA many TRBJ2-1 TRBV2 CASSGDTIQQRSSYNEQFF TGTGCCAGCAGTGGAGATACAATCCAACAGCGGAGCTCCTACAATGAGCAGTTCTTC
TRBD1 NA TRBJ2-2 TRBV7-4 CASSSVGDRDHKNTGELFF TGTGCCAGCAGCTCCGTAGGGGACAGGGACCACAAGAACACCGGGGAGCTGTTTTTT
TRBD1 many TRBJ2-7 TRBV7-9 CASSQLETGVYEQYF TGTGCCAGCAGCCAGCTTGAGACAGGGGTGTACGAGCAGTACTTC
NA many TRBJ2-7 TRBV7-9 CASSSQVSYEQYF TGTGCCAGCAGCTCCCAGGTATCTTACGAGCAGTACTTC
NA NA TRBJ1-5 TRBV15 CATSRDRGNQPQHF TGTGCCACCAGCAGAGACCGCGGCAATCAGCCCCAGCATTTT
NA once TRBJ1-1 TRBV12-3/TRBV12-4 CASSLGAQVEAFF TGTGCCAGCTCCTTGGGGGCGCAGGTTGAAGCTTTCTTT
TRBD1 many TRBJ1-4 TRBV20-1 CSARDLQGAREKLFF TGCAGTGCTAGAGATCTACAGGGGGCGCGGGAAAAACTGTTTTTT
NA many TRBJ2-3 TRBV10-1 CASSVWGDQYF TGCGCCAGCAGTGTCTGGGGGGACCAATATTTT
NA NA TRBJ1-5 TRBV6-2/TRBV6-3 CASSHPDRRGNQPQHF TGTGCCAGCAGTCACCCCGACAGGCGAGGCAATCAGCCCCAGCATTTT
NA NA TRBJ1-2 TRBV24-1 CATSRGDYGYTF TGTGCCACCAGCAGGGGCGACTATGGCTACACCTTC
NA NA TRBJ2-1 TRBV12-2 CASRLAPFGGGYNEQFF TGTGCAAGTCGCTTAGCCCCTTTTGGCGGGGGGTACAATGAGCAGTTCTTC
NA many TRBJ1-2 TRBV24-1 CATSDLELNYGYTF TGTGCCACCAGTGATTTGGAACTGAACTATGGCTACACCTTC
TRBD1 NA TRBJ1-1 TRBV20-1 CSAGILQGRAFF TGCAGTGCTGGAATACTACAGGGGAGAGCTTTCTTT
TRBD1 many TRBJ1-5 TRBV28 CASRGDRHQHF TGTGCCAGCAGGGGGGACAGACACCAGCATTTT
NA many TRBJ2-7 TRBV5-6 CASSFSSAEQYF TGTGCCAGCAGCTTTTCTAGCGCCGAGCAGTACTTC
NA many TRBJ2-2 TRBV15 CATSRMTVPNTGELFF TGTGCCACCAGCAGAATGACAGTGCCGAACACCGGGGAGCTGTTTTTT
TRBD2 many TRBJ2-1 TRBV7-3 CASSLTGGSNEQFF TGTGCCAGCAGCTTAACTGGCGGGAGTAATGAGCAGTTCTTC
NA many TRBJ2-6 TRBV5-4 CASSLDRNSGANVLTF TGTGCCAGCAGCTTGGACCGGAACTCTGGGGCCAACGTCCTGACTTTC
TRBD1 many TRBJ1-5 TRBV11-2 CASSFGRGPLQPQHF TGTGCCAGCAGCTTCGGCAGGGGGCCTCTTCAGCCCCAGCATTTT